This entry lists 22 T cell receptor beta chains sequenced from one sample in a study of molecular identifiers for immune sequencing clone quantification. MiXCR, run by TCRdb on the PCR reads, gives a single entry per CDR3 protein. Seen here are about 98,000 distinct CDR3 sequences, about a third observed once, and the top ten hold 9.5% to 10%. Material: naive CD8+ T cells from blood, with Jurkat cell RNA spiked in. Noted subset: FACS-sorted CD8+CD4-CCR7+CD45RA+ naive T cells. The source of these receptors is a human donor in good health. Some libraries in this study had Jurkat cell RNA spiked in.

This clonotype was picked up a small number of times. The V call is TRBV20-1, the J call TRBJ2-7; 7 bases are a match to TRBD2. The CDR3 contains 14 residues. V lost 3 bases and J lost 6; bases outside the gene matches: 11. Germline values: CDR1 DFQATT, CDR2 SNEGSKA (reference sequence). This CDR3 reads CSASPGLSFGEQYF. The DNA of the CDR3 is TGCAGTGCTAGTCCGGGACTAAGTTTTGGCGAGCAGTACTTC.

Points on this clonotype: This may be a read error: a much more frequent sequence differs by one nucleotide. V is TRBV20-1 and J is TRBJ2-7, with D perhaps being TRBD1 or TRBD2 (5 bases each). The germline V gene encodes CDR1 DFQATT and CDR2 SNEGSKA (reference sequence). The CDR3 sequence is 12 residues long. The V end was cut by 5 bases, the J end by 5 bases, with 13 bases between. CDR3 nucleotide sequence: TGCAGTGCTGATCCGGGGCACAACGAGCAGTACTTC. The encoded protein is CSADPGHNEQYF.

This clonotype came up many times. The gene calls are TRBV13 and TRBJ2-3; 12 positions agree with TRBD2. CDR1 PRHDT and CDR2 FYEKMQ come from the germline V gene (reference sequence). The CDR3 has 17 amino acids. The trim removed 5 bases at V and 4 bases at J, leaving 10 bases unmatched. The CDR3 sequence: CASSQQPTSGSSDTQYF. The CDR3 region has the DNA TGTGCCAGCAGCCAACAACCGACTAGCGGGAGCTCAGATACGCAGTATTTT. Combining the CDR3 with reference TRBV13 and TRBJ2-3 gives the whole variable domain AAGVIQSPRHLIKEKRETATLKCYPIPRHDTVYWYQQGPGQDPQFLISFYEKMQSDKGSIPDRFSAQQFSDYHSELNMSSLELGDSALYFCASSQQPTSGSSDTQYFGPGTRLTVL.

As concerns this clonotype: A single base separates this from a much larger clone, so it may be a read error. The V call is TRBV18, the J call TRBJ2-7; D is possibly TRBD1 or TRBD2 (5 bases each). V lost 6 bases and J lost 3, with 12 bases in between. Germline CDR1 KGHSH, CDR2 LQKENI. The CDR3 length is 13 residues. Written as DNA, the CDR3 is TGTGCCAGCTCGCAAGGGACGAACTACGAGCAGTACTTC. Translating it yields CASSQGTNYEQYF.

V usage is TRBV28 and J usage is TRBJ2-7; D gene unclear. Germline V gene lookup returns CDR1 MDHEN and CDR2 SYDVKM. The CDR3 consists of 13 residues. Trimming took off 6 bases at V and 3 bases at J, with 12 bases between the two ends. The CDR3 is CASRAIPNYEQYF. CDR3 DNA sequence: TGTGCCAGCAGAGCCATACCCAACTACGAGCAGTACTTC. The full variable domain, with the rest looked up from reference TRBV28 and TRBJ2-7, is DVKVTQSSRYLVKRTGEKVFLECVQDMDHENMFWYRQDPGLGLRLIYFSYDVKMKEKGDIPEGYSVSREKKERFSLILESASTNQTSMYLCASRAIPNYEQYFGPGTRLTVT.

V is TRBV5-6 and J is TRBJ2-5, with 9 positions matching TRBD1. Germline CDR1 and CDR2: SGHDT and YYEEEE. The CDR3 covers 14 residues. V lost 5 bases to trimming and J lost 5 bases; unmatched junction nucleotides: 7. The CDR3 nucleotides read TGTGCCAGCAGTTCCGGACAGGGGTGGGAGACCCAGTACTTC. Protein sequence: CASSSGQGWETQYF.

This clonotype appeared once. This may come from a read error, since a much larger clone is one base off. The chain joins TRBV28 to TRBJ2-6, with 10 positions matching TRBD1. Germline V gene data show CDR1 as MDHEN and CDR2 as SYDVKM. This CDR3 spans 19 amino acids. Here the CDR3 DNA reads TGTGCCGGCAGGGACAGGGGCACCCTCGCCTTCTCTGGGGCCAACGTCCTGACTTTC. This encodes CAGRDRGTLAFSGANVLTF.

The chain carries TRBV10-3 and TRBJ2-5, with D possibly TRBD1 on 5 matching bases. The CDR3 is 15 amino acids. The germline gives CDR1 ENHRY, CDR2 SYGVKD. Trimming took 4 bases from V and 0 from J, leaving 12 bases between them. The chain's CDR3 is CAISVETANQETQYF. The CDR3 coding sequence is TGTGCCATCAGTGTGGAGACAGCTAACCAAGAGACCCAGTACTTC.

This clonotype was seen many times. V gene TRBV2 combines with J gene TRBJ2-1, with 7 bases identical to TRBD2. This CDR3 is 13 amino acids long. With 8 bases clipped from V and 0 bases from J, the junction kept 1 base outside the gene matches. Germline CDR1 reads SNHLY; CDR2 reads FYNNEI. The DNA for the CDR3 is TGTGCCAGCCGGGACTACTCCTACAATGAGCAGTTCTTC. Translating gives CASRDYSYNEQFF.

Comment on this clonotype: It is likely a read error, because the conserved phenylalanine at the end of the CDR3 is missing. The rearrangement joins TRBV4-3 to TRBJ1-2; no definite D call. From germline, CDR1 is LGHNA and CDR2 YSLEER. The CDR3 spans 16 residues. The CDR3, as DNA: TGCGCCAGCGGCCACCGCCCGAAACACGATAACTATGGCTACACCTAC. This encodes CASGHRPKHDNYGYTY.

On this clonotype: The junction departs from germline at one end; a sequencing error may be responsible. The J gene is TRBJ2-5, the V gene TRBV2; 8 bases fit TRBD2. The CDR3 is made up of 11 amino acids. Germline V gene data show CDR1 as SNHLY and CDR2 as FYNNEI. The chain's CDR3 is CASLYSGALLF. In DNA, the CDR3 is TGTGCCAGCCTCTATAGCGGGGCTCTACTCTTC.

This chain links TRBV6-2 or TRBV6-3 with TRBJ2-7; D ambiguous. Germline V gene lookup returns CDR1 MNHEY and CDR2 SVGEGT. This CDR3 spans 13 amino acids. Trimming shortened V by 5 bases and J by 7 bases, and 15 bases separated the two germline ends. CDR3 amino acids: CASSHLTAWEQYF. The CDR3 DNA sequence: TGTGCCAGCAGTCACCTTACCGCCTGGGAGCAGTACTTC.

Only a few counts were recorded for this clonotype. This sequence joins TRBV13 and TRBJ2-5; the match to TRBD2 covers 9 bases. The germline V gene has CDR1 PRHDT and CDR2 FYEKMQ (reference sequence). Germline trimming cut 5 bases from V and 2 bases from J; bases unmatched to any gene: 12. CDR3 length equals 17 residues. CDR3 coding DNA: TGTGCCAGCAGCCTAAGGCTTACGCGGGAGGGGCAAGAGACCCAGTACTTC. It is translated as CASSLRLTREGQETQYF.

This clonotype was found a few times. The chain recombines TRBV6-6 with TRBJ2-7; D not resolved. CDR3 length: 11 residues. Germline V gene data show CDR1 as MNHNY and CDR2 as SVGAGI (reference sequence). V lost 8 bases to trimming and J lost 1 base, with 6 bases between them. CDR3 nucleotides: TGTGCCAGCGCTATTTCCTACGAGCAGTACTTC. It translates to CASAISYEQYF.

This clonotype came up many times. This rearrangement joins TRBV7-2 to TRBJ2-3, with 8 bases aligning to TRBD1. Trimming took 3 bases from V and 4 from J; bases not matched to a gene: 3. Germline-derived CDR1 and CDR2 are SGHTA and FQGNSA. There are 14 residues in the CDR3. CDR3 coding DNA: TGTGCCAGCAGCTTCGGACAGGGACCAGATACGCAGTATTTT. Translating it yields CASSFGQGPDTQYF.

This clonotype was observed a few times. The chain has TRBV6-2 or TRBV6-3 and TRBJ2-3; TRBD2 is a possible D gene (6 bases). The CDR3 is 14 amino acids. Looked up from germline, CDR1 is MNHEY and CDR2 is SVGEGT. With 4 bases removed from V and 2 bases from J, the gap between germline ends came to 10 bases. DNA of the CDR3: TGTGCCAGCAGTTTGACTAGTCTCACAGATACGCAGTATTTT. It translates to CASSLTSLTDTQYF.

A remark on this clonotype: A much larger clonotype is one base distant, so this may be a read error. This rearrangement joins TRBV28 to TRBJ2-7, with D possibly matching TRBD2 (6 bases). This CDR3 comprises 13 residues. CDR1 is MDHEN, CDR2 SYDVKM, per germline. The CDR3 protein is CAGSLGRPYEQYF. The CDR3 nucleotides are TGTGCCGGCAGTCTGGGGAGGCCCTACGAGCAGTACTTC. The variable domain in full, with the rest retrieved from reference TRBV28 and TRBJ2-7, is DVKVTQSSRYLVKRTGEKVFLECVQDMDHENMFWYRQDPGLGLRLIYFSYDVKMKEKGDIPEGYSVSREKKERFSLILESASTNQTSMYLCAGSLGRPYEQYFGPGTRLTVT.

This clonotype was detected a few times. The chain employs TRBV6-2 or TRBV6-3 and TRBJ1-5; 8 bases align to TRBD1. Per germline, CDR1 MNHEY and CDR2 SVGEGT. With 4 bases clipped from V and 0 bases from J, the junction kept 8 bases outside the gene matches. CDR3 length: 17 amino acids. Written as DNA, the CDR3 is TGTGCCAGCAGTTTCGAGACAGGGGACTATAGCAATCAGCCCCAGCATTTT. As protein: CASSFETGDYSNQPQHF.

This clonotype came up once. V and J are TRBV9 and TRBJ2-5; D may correspond to TRBD1 or TRBD2 (5 bases each). Looked up from germline, CDR1 is SGDLS and CDR2 is YYNGEE. The length of the CDR3 is 13 residues. V lost 4 bases to trimming and J lost 2 bases, with 9 bases between them. The CDR3 sequence is CASSLGRQETQYF. CDR3 nucleotide sequence: TGTGCCAGCAGCCTGGGACGTCAAGAGACCCAGTACTTC.

This clonotype turned up a few times. This chain connects TRBV10-1 to TRBJ2-5, with TRBD2 as a possible D gene (5 bases). The CDR3 totals 16 residues. V was trimmed by 2 bases and J by 2 bases, leaving 15 bases between them. Germline lookup yields CDR1 WNHNN and CDR2 SYGVQD (reference sequence). This chain's CDR3 is CASSEPPDLLQETQYF. DNA of the CDR3: TGCGCCAGCAGTGAGCCGCCGGACTTATTACAAGAGACCCAGTACTTC.

This chain links TRBV9 with TRBJ2-2, with 9 bases aligning to TRBD2. Germline V gene sequence: CDR1 SGDLS, CDR2 YYNGEE. Germline trimming cut 3 bases from V and 5 bases from J; bases unmatched to any gene: 5. The CDR3 length is 15 residues. In DNA, the CDR3 is TGTGCCAGCAGCGGTAGCGGGAGAGGTACCGGGGAGCTGTTTTTT. The encoded protein is CASSGSGRGTGELFF.

This clonotype has more than one count but fewer than ten. At one end the junction does not follow the germline gene, possibly because of a read error. The chain carries TRBV7-9 and TRBJ2-5; tentatively, D is TRBD2 (5 bases). CDR3 length equals 16 residues. Germline-derived CDR1 and CDR2 are SEHNR and FQNEAQ (reference sequence). The CDR3 DNA follows: TGTGCCAGCAGCCCCCGAGAGGCTAGCAGGCAAGCGACCCAGTACTTC. Its translation is CASSPREASRQATQYF.